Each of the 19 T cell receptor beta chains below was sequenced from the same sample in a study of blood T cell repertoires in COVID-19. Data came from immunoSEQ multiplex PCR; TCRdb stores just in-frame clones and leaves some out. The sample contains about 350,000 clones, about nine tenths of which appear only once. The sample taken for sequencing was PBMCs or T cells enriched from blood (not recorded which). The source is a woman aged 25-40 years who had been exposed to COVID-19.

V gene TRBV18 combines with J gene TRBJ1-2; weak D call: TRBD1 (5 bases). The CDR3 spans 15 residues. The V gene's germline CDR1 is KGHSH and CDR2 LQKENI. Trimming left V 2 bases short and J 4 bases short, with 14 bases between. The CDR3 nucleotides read TGTGCCAGCTCACCAGAGACCGGAGGGACCTATGGCTACACCTTC. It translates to CASSPETGGTYGYTF.

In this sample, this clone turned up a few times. This chain's CDR3 is CAGTSGGWDTQYF. In DNA, the CDR3 is TGTGCCGGAACATCAGGGGGCTGGGATACGCAGTATTTT. The chain joins TRBV6-5 to TRBJ2-3; 8 nucleotides match TRBD1. V shed 11 bases and J 6 bases; nucleotides not matched to a gene: 10. The germline gives CDR1 MNHEY, CDR2 SVGAGI. This CDR3 is built from 13 residues.

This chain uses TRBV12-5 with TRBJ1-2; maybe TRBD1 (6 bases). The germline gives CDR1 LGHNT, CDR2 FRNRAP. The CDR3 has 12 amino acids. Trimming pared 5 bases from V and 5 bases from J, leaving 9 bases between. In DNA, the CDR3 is TGTGCTAGTGGTCCGCAGGGGTATGGCTACACCTTC. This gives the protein CASGPQGYGYTF.

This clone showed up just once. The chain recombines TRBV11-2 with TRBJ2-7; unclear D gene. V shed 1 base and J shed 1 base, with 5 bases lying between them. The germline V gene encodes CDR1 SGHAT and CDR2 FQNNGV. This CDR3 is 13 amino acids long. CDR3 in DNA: TGTGCCAGCAGCTTAGGCGAGTCCTACGAGCAGTACTTC. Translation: CASSLGESYEQYF.

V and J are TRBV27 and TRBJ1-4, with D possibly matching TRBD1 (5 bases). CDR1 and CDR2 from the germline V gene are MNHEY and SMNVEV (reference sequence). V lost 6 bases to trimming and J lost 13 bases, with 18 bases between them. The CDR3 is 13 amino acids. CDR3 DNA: TGTGCCAGCAGCCCAAACGCCGGGAGGGGACTGTTTTTT. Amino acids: CASSPNAGRGLFF.

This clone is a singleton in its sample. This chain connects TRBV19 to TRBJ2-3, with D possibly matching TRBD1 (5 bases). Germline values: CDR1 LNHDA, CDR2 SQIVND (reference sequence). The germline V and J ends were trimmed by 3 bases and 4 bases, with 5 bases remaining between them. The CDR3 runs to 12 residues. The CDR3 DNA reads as TGTGCCAGTAGTATCAGGGCAGATACGCAGTATTTT. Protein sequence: CASSIRADTQYF.

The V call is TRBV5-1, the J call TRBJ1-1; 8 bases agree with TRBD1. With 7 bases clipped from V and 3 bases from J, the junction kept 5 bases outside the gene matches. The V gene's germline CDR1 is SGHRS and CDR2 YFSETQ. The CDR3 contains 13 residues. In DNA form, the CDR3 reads TGCGCCAGCGGCATGACAGGGGACACTGAAGCTTTCTTT. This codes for CASGMTGDTEAFF.

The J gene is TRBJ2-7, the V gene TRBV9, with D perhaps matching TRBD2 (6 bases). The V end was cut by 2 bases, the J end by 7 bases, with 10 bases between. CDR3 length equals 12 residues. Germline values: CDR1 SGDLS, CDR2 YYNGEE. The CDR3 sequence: CASSVTGGEQYF. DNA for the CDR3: TGTGCCAGCAGCGTTACTGGGGGGGAGCAGTACTTC.

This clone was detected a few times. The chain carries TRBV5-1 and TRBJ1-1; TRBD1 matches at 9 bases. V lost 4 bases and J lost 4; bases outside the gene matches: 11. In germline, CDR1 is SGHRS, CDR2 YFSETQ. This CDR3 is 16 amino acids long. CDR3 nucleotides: TGCGCCAGCAGCAAGCCGGGACAGGGAGGTCCCACTGAAGCTTTCTTT. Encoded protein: CASSKPGQGGPTEAFF.

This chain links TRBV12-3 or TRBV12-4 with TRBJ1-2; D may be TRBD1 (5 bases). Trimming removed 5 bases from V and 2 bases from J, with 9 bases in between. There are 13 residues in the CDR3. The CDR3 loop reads CASSPTVNYGYTF. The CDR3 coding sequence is TGTGCCAGCAGTCCGACAGTGAACTATGGCTACACCTTC.

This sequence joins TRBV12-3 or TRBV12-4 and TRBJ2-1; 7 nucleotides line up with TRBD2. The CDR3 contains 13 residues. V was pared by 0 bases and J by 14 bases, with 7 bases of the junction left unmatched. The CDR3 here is CASSLAMAGVEFF. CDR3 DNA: TGTGCCAGCAGTTTAGCGATGGCGGGAGTTGAGTTCTTC.

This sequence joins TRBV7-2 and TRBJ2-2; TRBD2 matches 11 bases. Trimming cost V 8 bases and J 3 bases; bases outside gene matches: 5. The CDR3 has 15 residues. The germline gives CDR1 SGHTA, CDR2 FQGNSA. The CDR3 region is CASLRTSGYTGELFF. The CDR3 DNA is TGTGCCAGCCTCAGGACTAGCGGGTACACCGGGGAGCTGTTTTTT.

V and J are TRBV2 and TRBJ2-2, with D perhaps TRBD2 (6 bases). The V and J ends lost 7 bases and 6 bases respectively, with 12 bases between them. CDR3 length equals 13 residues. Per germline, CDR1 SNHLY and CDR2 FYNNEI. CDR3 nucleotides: TGTGCCAGCAACGGGAGAGGCGCCGGGGAGCTGTTTTTT. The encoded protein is CASNGRGAGELFF.

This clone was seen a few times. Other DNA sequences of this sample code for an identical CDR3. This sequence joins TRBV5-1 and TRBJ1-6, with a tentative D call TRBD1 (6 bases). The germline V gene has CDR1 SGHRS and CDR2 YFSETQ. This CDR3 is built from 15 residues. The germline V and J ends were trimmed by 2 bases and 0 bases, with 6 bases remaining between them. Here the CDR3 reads CASSLQGSYNSPLHF. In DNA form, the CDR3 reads TGCGCCAGCAGCTTACAGGGCTCCTATAATTCACCCCTCCACTTT.

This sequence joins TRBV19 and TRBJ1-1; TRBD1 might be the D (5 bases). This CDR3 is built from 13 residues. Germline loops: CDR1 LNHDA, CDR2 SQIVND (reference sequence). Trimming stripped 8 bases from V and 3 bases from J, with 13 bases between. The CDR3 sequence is CASQHRRDTEAFF. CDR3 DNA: TGTGCCAGTCAGCACAGGCGAGACACTGAAGCTTTCTTT.

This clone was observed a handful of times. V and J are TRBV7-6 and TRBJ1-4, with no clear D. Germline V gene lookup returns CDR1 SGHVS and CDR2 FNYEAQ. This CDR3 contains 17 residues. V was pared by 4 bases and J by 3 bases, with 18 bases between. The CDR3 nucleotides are TGTGCCAGCAGCTCCCGTGAGGGATTCTTGGCTAATGAAAAACTGTTTTTT. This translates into CASSSREGFLANEKLFF.

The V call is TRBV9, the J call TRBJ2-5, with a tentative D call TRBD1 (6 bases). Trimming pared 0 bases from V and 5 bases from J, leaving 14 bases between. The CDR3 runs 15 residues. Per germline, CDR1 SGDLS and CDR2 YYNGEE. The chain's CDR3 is CASSVASPGAETQYF. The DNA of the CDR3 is TGTGCCAGCAGCGTAGCTAGTCCAGGGGCGGAGACCCAGTACTTC.

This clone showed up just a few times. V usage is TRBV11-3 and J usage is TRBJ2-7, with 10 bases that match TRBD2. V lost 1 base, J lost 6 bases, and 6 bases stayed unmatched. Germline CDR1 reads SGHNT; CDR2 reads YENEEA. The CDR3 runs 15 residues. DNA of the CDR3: TGTGCCAGCAGCTTAGGGGCTAGCGGGAGACGCGAGCAGTACTTC. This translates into CASSLGASGRREQYF.

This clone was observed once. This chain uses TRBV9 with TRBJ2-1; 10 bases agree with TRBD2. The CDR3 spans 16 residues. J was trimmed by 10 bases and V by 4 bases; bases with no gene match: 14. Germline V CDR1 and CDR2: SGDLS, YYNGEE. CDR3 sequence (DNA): TGTGCCAGCAGCCAACCCCAGGGACTAGCGTTCAGCGAGCAGTTCTTC. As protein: CASSQPQGLAFSEQFF.